This T cell receptor beta chain was retrieved from a study of OX40 agonist ivuxolimab in advanced cancers. About the study: Patients were treated with intravenous ivuxolimab, dosed at 0.01 to 10 mg/kg and infused every 2 weeks. Study results and limitations: At 0.1 to 3.0 mg/kg, clonal expansion of CD4+ and CD8+ blood T cells had occurred by week 6. Expanded clones tended on average to be more numerous among CD8+ T cells than CD4+. With doses of 0.1-3.0 mg/kg, partial responders showed among the lowest clonal expansion.

Measured with immunoSEQ multiplex PCR; TCRdb has only the in-frame clones, and not every one. The sample consists of 71,000 or so clones, over 85% of them appearing once. Turning to this clone: Antigen: not known.

Germline CDR1 SGHRS, CDR2 YFSETQ. Trimming at V came to 5 bases and at J to 2 bases, leaving 4 bases not matched to a gene. The CDR3 has 15 amino acids. This TCR was recovered from an adult with an advanced solid tumor such as melanoma, head and neck, liver or kidney cancer. Sequenced here: CD4+ or CD8+ T cells sorted from blood, sampled in a trial of the OX40 agonist ivuxolimab. This chain connects TRBV5-1 to TRBJ2-7, with 13 bases that match TRBD2. This chain's CDR3 is CASSGGTSGTYEQYF. Here the CDR3 DNA reads TGCGCCAGCAGTGGTGGGACTAGCGGGACCTACGAGCAGTACTTC.